This entry is about one TCR beta chain. This CDR3 has 18 residues. Trimming at V came to 4 bases and at J to 14 bases, leaving 26 bases not matched to a gene. Germline V lookup: CDR1 KGHSH, CDR2 LQKENI. The data derive from a study of T cell changes during pregnancy in multiple sclerosis. The table came from immunoSEQ multiplex PCR; TCRdb's copy has only in-frame clones and leaves some out. The repertoire holds about 75,000 clones, with 94% as singletons. The receptor comes from a female donor with multiple sclerosis, enrolled in a pregnancy study. This rearrangement joins TRBV18 to TRBJ1-2, with 9 bases identical to TRBD1. The specimen comprised CD4+ T cells from peripheral blood mononuclear cells, sampled after pregnancy. In nucleotides, the CDR3 is TGTGCCAGCTCACTTTCCGGGACAGGGCTACCTTCAACTATGGCAGAGACCTTC. Protein sequence: CASSLSGTGLPSTMAETF.